The text below deals with one T cell receptor beta chain. This sample was included in a study of T cell clones after liver transplantation. Study-level information: Immunosuppression withdrawal was tried within 2 years after liver transplantation in this trial.

Germline V lookup: CDR1 SQVTM, CDR2 ANQGSEA. CDR3 length: 13 residues. V was shortened by 3 bases and J by 6 bases, with 15 bases between the two germline ends. This table comes from immunoSEQ multiplex PCR, and its TCRdb copy is limited to in-frame clones, with some not included. The data contain roughly 55,000 clones, 55% to 75% of them singletons. The V call is TRBV29-1, the J call TRBJ2-7; D gene uncertain. Sequences were derived from CD4+ T cells from blood, sampled roughly 56 months after liver transplant. The receptor's source is a human patient who received a liver transplant. Some T cells could come from the graft donor. The DNA for the CDR3 is TGCAGCGTTGATACTTATCGTAATGGCGAGCAGTACTTC. Encoded protein: CSVDTYRNGEQYF.